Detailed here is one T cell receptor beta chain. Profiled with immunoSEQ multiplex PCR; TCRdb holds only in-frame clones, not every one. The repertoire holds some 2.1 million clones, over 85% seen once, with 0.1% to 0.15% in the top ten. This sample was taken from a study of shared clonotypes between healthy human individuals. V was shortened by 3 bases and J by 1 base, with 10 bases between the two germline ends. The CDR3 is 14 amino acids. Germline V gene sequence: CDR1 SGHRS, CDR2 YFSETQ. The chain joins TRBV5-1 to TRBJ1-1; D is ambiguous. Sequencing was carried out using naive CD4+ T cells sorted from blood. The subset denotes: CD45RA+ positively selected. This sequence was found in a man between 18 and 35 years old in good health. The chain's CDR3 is CASSSEGGNTEAFF. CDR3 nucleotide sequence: TGCGCCAGCAGCTCGGAGGGTGGGAACACTGAAGCTTTCTTT.